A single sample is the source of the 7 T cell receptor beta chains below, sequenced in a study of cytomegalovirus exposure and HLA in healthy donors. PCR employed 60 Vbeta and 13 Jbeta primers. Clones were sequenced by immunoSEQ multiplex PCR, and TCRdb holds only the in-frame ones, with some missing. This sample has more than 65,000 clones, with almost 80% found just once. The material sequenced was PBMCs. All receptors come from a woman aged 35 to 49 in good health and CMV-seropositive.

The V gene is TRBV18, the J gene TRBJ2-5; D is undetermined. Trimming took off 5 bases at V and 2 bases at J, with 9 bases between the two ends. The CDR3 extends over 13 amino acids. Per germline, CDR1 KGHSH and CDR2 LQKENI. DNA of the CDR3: TGTGCCAGCTCATTTGGCCTGCAAGAGACCCAGTACTTC. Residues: CASSFGLQETQYF.

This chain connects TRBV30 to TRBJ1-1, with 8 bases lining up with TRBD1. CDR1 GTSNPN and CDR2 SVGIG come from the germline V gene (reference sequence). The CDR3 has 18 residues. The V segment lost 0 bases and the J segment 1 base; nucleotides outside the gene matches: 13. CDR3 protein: CAWSVRRQGARGNTEAFF. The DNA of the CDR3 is TGTGCCTGGAGTGTACGGAGGCAGGGGGCGCGAGGGAACACTGAAGCTTTCTTT.

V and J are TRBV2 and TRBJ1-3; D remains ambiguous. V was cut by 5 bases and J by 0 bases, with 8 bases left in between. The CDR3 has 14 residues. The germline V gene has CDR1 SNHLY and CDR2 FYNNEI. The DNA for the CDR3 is TGTGCCAGCAGTACGACGGGCTCTGGAAACACCATATATTTT. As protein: CASSTTGSGNTIYF.

This chain's CDR3 is CATSRVGSGGLYNEQFF. CDR3 sequence (DNA): TGTGCCACCAGCAGAGTTGGTAGCGGGGGATTATACAATGAGCAGTTCTTC. This chain joins TRBV15 and TRBJ2-1, with 9 bases that match TRBD2. The CDR3 is 17 residues long. Germline V gene lookup returns CDR1 LNHNV and CDR2 YYDKDF (reference sequence). Unmatched junction bases numbered 8, after V lost 1 base and J lost 4 bases.

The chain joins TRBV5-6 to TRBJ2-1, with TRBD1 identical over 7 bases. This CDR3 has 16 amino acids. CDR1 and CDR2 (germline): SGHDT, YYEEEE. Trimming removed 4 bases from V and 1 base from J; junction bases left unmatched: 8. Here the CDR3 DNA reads TGTGCCAGCAGCAACTTCTACAGGGGTTCCTACAATGAGCAGTTCTTC. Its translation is CASSNFYRGSYNEQFF.

In DNA form, the CDR3 reads TGTGCCAGCAGTGCAGGGACAGCCACGTTGGGCGGGGAGCTGTTTTTT. Its translation: CASSAGTATLGGELFF. The chain couples TRBV5-8 to TRBJ2-2; 7 positions match TRBD1. V shed 5 bases, J shed 7 bases, and the junction held 14 bases outside the gene matches. CDR3 length: 16 residues. Germline CDR1 SGHTS, CDR2 YDEGEE.

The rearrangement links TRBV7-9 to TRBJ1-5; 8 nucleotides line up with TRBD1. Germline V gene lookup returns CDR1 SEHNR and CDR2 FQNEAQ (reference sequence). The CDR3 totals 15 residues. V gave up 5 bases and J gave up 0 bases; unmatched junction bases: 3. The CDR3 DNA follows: TGTGCCAGCAGCAAAGGACAGGGTAGCAATCAGCCCCAGCATTTT. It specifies CASSKGQGSNQPQHF.